The source of this TCR beta chain is a study of T cells in Graves' hyperthyroidism and ophthalmopathy. Points on this clonotype: Its cognate antigen is unknown.

Diagnosing involved the use of clinical symptoms, serum thyroxine and TRAb, thyroid ultrasound and orbital computed tomography. Fresh peripheral blood, 7.5 to 10 ml of it, supplied the PBMCs. Regions amplified from RNA transcripts were the TCR beta CDR3 regions. An initial round of RT-PCR targeting the TCR CDR3 relied on the HTBI primer set. TCRdb itself ran the multiplex PCR reads through MiXCR, one entry per CDR3 protein. Altogether approximately 710,000 distinct CDR3 sequences are present, about 18% being singletons, with the ten largest covering roughly 15%. General observations from the study: The model predicted ophthalmopathy a median roughly six months before onset. In the analysis, a 13 V-J model separated ophthalmopathy from stable hyperthyroidism.

The CDR3 length is 15 residues. Germline V lookup: CDR1 DFQATT, CDR2 SNEGSKA (reference sequence). V gave up 1 base and J gave up 0 bases; unmatched junction bases: 2. The chain employs TRBV20-1 and TRBJ2-1, with TRBD2 matching over 8 bases. The sequencing sample was made of blood. The clonotype was recovered from a man aged 50-59 years with Graves' hyperthyroidism. CDR3 sequence: CSARALAGSYNEQFF. In DNA form, the CDR3 reads TGCAGTGCTAGAGCGCTAGCGGGCTCCTACAATGAGCAGTTCTTC.